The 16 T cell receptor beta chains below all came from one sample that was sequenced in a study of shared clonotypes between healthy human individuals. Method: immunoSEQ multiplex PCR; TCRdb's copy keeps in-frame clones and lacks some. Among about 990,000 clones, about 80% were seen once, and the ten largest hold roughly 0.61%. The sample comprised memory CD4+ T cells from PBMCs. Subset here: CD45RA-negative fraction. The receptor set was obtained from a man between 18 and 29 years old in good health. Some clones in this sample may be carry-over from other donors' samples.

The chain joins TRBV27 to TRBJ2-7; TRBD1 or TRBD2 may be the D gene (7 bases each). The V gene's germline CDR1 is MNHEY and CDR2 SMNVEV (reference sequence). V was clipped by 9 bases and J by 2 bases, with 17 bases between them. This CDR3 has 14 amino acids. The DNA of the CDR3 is TGTGCCAGTGGGAGGGGGCCTACACCCTACGAGCAGTACTTC. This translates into CASGRGPTPYEQYF.

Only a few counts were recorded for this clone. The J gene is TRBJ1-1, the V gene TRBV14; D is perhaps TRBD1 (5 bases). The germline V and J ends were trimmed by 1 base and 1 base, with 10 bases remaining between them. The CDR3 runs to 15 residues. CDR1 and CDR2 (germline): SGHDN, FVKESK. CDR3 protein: CASSQVGGWNTEAFF. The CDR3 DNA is TGTGCCAGCAGCCAAGTGGGGGGTTGGAACACTGAAGCTTTCTTT. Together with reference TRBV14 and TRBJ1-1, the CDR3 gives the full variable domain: EAGVTQFPSHSVIEKGQTVTLRCDPISGHDNLYWYRRVMGKEIKFLLHFVKESKQDESGMPNNRFLAERTGGTYSTLKVQPAELEDSGVYFCASSQVGGWNTEAFFGQGTRLTVV.

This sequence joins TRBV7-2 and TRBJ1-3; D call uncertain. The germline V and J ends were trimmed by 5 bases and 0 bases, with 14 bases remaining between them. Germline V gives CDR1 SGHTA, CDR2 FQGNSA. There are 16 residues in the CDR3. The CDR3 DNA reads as TGTGCCAGCAGCCAAAGCCCGGCGGGCTCTGGAAACACCATATATTTT. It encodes CASSQSPAGSGNTIYF.

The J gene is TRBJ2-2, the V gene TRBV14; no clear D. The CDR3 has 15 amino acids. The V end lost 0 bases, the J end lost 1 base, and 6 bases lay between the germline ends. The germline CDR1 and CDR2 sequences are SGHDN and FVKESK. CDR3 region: CASSQDRRNTGELFF. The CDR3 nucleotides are TGTGCCAGCAGCCAAGATCGCCGGAACACCGGGGAGCTGTTTTTT.

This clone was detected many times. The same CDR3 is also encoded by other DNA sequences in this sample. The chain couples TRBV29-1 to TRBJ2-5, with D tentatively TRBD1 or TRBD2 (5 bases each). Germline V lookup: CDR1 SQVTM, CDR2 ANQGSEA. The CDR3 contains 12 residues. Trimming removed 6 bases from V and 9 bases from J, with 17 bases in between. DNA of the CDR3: TGCAGCGTGCAGGTGGGACCTAGGTCCCAGTACTTC. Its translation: CSVQVGPRSQYF.

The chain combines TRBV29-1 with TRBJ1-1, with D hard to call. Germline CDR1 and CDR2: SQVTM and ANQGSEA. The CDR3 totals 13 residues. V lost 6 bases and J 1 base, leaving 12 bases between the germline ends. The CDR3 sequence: CSVAGRTNTEAFF. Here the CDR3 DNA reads TGCAGCGTCGCTGGGAGGACGAACACTGAAGCTTTCTTT.

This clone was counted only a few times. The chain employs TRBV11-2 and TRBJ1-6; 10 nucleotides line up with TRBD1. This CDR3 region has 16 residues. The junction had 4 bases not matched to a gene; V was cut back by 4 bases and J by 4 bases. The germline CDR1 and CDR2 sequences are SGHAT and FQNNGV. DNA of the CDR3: TGTGCCAGCAGCTGGTCGGACAGGGGGTATAATTCACCCCTCCACTTT. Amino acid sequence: CASSWSDRGYNSPLHF.

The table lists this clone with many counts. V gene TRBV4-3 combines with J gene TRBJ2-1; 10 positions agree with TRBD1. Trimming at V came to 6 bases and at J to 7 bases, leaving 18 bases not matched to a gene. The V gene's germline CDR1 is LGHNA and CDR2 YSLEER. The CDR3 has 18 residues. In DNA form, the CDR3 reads TGCGCCAGCAGTCTTTCGATTTTATTCCGGGACAGGGGAAATGAGCAGTTCTTC. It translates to CASSLSILFRDRGNEQFF.

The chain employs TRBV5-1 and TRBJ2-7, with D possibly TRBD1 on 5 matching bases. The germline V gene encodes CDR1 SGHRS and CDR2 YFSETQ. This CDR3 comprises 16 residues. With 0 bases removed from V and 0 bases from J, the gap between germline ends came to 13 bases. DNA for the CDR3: TGCGCCAGCAGCTTGGAAGGGGTCGAAAGCTCCTACGAGCAGTACTTC. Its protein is CASSLEGVESSYEQYF.

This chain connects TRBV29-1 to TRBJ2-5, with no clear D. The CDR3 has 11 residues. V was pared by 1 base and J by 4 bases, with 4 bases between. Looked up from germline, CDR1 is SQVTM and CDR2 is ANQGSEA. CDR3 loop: CSVEVAETQYF. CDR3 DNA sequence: TGCAGCGTTGAAGTGGCAGAGACCCAGTACTTC.

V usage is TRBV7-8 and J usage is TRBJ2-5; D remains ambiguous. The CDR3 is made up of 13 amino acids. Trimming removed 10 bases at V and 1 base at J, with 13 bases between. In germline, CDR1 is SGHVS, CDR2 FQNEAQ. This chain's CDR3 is CAIAPEPQETQYF. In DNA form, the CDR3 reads TGTGCCATCGCCCCCGAGCCCCAAGAGACCCAGTACTTC.

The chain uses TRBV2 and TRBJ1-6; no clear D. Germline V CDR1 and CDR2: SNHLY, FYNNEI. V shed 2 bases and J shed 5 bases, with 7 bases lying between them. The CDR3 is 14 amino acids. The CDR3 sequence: CASSETLNNSPLHF. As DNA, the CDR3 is TGTGCCAGCAGTGAAACGTTAAATAATTCACCCCTCCACTTT.

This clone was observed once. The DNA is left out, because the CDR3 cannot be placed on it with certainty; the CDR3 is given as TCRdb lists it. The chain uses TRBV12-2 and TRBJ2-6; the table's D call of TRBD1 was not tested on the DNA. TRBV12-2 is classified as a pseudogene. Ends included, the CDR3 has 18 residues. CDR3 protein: CASRLAGTVGSGANVLTF.

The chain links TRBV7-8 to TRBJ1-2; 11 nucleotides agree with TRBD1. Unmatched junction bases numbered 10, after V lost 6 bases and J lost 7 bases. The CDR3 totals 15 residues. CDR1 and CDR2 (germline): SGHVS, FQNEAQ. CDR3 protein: CASRSPGQGEGGYTF. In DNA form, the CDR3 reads TGTGCCAGCAGATCGCCGGGACAGGGGGAGGGTGGCTACACCTTC.

In DNA form, the CDR3 reads TGTGCCAGCAGTAGAATCCGGGACCAACTGAACGAGCAGTACTTC. This sequence encodes CASSRIRDQLNEQYF. The gene calls are TRBV6-5 and TRBJ2-7, with D possibly called TRBD1 or TRBD2 (5 bases each). CDR1 and CDR2 (germline): MNHEY, SVGAGI. Trimming took 5 bases from V and 5 from J, leaving 19 bases between them. The CDR3 totals 15 residues.

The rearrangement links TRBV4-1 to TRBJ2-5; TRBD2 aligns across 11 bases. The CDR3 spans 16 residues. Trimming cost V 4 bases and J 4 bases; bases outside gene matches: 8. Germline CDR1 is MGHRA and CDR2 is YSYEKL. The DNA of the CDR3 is TGCGCCAGCAGCCGGGATAGCGGGAGGGCCGGAGAGACCCAGTACTTC. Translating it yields CASSRDSGRAGETQYF.